This T cell receptor (beta chain) was sequenced in a study of blood T cell repertoires in COVID-19. Background on the study: COVID-19 samples from acute and convalescent phases originated in the United States, Italy and Spain. T cells, B-cell-depleted T cells, or PBMCs supplied cDNA or gDNA.

Authors' processing steps: Amplification with reference gene primers provided the estimates of nucleated cell counts. TCRdb's copy holds only in-frame clones and misses some; the assay was immunoSEQ multiplex PCR. V, J and clone size were drawn from that table, and D and trimming were deduced from the DNA. The table shows fewer than 70,000 clones, with approximately 82% occurring only once. Germline CDR1 reads KGHDR; CDR2 reads SFDVKD. CDR3 size: 15 residues. With V trimmed by 5 bases and J by 9 bases, 10 bases remained unmatched. The sequenced sample consisted of peripheral blood. The source of this sequence is a woman in her sixties or seventies with acute or convalescent COVID-19. The chain has TRBV24-1 and TRBJ2-1, with 9 positions matching TRBD2. This chain's CDR3 is CATSASAGGPGEQFF. CDR3 bases: TGTGCCACCAGTGCCTCTGCGGGGGGGCCCGGTGAGCAGTTCTTC.